This T cell receptor beta chain came from a study of T cells after posttransplantation cyclophosphamide. Germline V gives CDR1 SGHTA, CDR2 FQGNSA. The V gene lost 5 bases and the J gene lost 8 bases, with 15 bases spanning the gap. The CDR3 is 13 amino acids. Clones were sequenced by immunoSEQ multiplex PCR, and TCRdb holds only the in-frame ones, with some missing. Singletons are absent from the sample, which has under 45,000 clones. The table lists this clone with many counts. The related graft donor's blood sample was taken on the day of bone marrow donation. The source material was PBMCs. The chain has TRBV7-2 and TRBJ1-2; no reliable D call. The receptor's source is a woman between 50 and 59 years old in good health and a related stem cell transplant donor. For the CDR3, the DNA is TGTGCCAGCAGCCTCCAAGAGGGCAGAGGCTACACCTTC. Translating gives CASSLQEGRGYTF. Full variable domain (missing parts from reference TRBV7-2 and TRBJ1-2): GAGVSQSPSNKVTEKGKDVELRCDPISGHTALYWYRQSLGQGLEFLIYFQGNSAPDKSGLPSDRFSAERTGGSVSTLTIQRTQQEDSAVYLCASSLQEGRGYTFGSGTRLTVV.